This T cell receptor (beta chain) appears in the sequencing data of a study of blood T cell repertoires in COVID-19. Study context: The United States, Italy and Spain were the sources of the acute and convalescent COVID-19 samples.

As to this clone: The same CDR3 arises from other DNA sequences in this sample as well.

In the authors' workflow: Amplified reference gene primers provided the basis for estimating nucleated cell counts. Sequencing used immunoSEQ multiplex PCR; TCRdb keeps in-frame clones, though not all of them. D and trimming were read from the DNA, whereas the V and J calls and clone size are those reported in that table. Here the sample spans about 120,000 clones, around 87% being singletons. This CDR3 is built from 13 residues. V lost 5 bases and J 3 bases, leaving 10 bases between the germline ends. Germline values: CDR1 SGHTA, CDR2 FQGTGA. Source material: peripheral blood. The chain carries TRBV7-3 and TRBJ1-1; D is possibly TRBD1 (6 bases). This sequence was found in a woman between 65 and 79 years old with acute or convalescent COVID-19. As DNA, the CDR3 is TGTGCCAGCAGCCCCAGGGGCGACACTGAAGCTTTCTTT. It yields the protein CASSPRGDTEAFF.